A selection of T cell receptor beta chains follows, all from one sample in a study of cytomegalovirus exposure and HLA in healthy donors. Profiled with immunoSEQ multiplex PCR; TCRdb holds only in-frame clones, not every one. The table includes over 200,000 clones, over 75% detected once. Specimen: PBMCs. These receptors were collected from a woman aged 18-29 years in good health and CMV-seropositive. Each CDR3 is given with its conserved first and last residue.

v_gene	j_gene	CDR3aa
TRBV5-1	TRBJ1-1	CASRTGGLLVTEAFF
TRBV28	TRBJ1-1	CASSFVNTEAFF
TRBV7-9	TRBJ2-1	CASSFRGLAIPEQFF
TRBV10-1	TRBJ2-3	CASSAGREDTQYF
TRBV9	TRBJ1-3	CASSGFQGGTGNTIYF
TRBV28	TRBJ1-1	CASSSGWEAFF
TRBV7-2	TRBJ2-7	CASSLLLAGVGEQYF
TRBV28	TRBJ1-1	CASSLPQGSGNTEAFF
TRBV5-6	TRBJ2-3	CASNTGVGTQYF
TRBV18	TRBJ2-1	CASSVTGLAGGSDEQFF
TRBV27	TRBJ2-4	CASSLAGQGGIQYF
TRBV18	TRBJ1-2	CASSPEAAANYGYTF
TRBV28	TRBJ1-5	CASTTVYSNQPQHF
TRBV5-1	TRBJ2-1	CASSRGGTSAAYNEQFF
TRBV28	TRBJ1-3	CASSLSQGASGNTIYF
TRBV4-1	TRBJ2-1	CASSQSGTSGNNEQFF
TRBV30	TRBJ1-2	CAWRDRARYGYTF
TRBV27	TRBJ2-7	CASSGALEGSYEQYF